This T cell receptor (beta chain) derives from a study of metastatic and nonmetastatic thyroid tumors. Study-wide context: Where malignant and benign thyroid patients were concerned, repertoires were compared across blood and tumor or nodule tissue.

The CDR3 covers 19 residues. Germline V CDR1 and CDR2: LGHNA, YNFKEQ. J lost 2 bases, V lost 4 bases, and 12 bases had no gene match. This clone showed up many times. Its target is not known. Study-wide points: Malignant thyroid tumors reportedly exceeded benign nodules significantly in TCR beta diversity, with the difference appearing in blood and tumor.

The authors' processing: Construction of a distant-metastasis classifier for papillary thyroid cancer relied on CDR3 differences across clinicopathological groups. MiXCR was used by TCRdb to re-call the PCR reads. The V and J calls reflect TCRdb's pipeline rather than the authors' work. Of around 30,000 clones listed, more than 15% are singletons. There were no patients who had received any treatment before thyroid surgery. The source is a female donor with papillary thyroid cancer or a benign thyroid nodule (not recorded which). Some clones in this sample may be carry-over from other donors' samples. The sample was blood. The chain has TRBV4-2 and TRBJ2-1, with 12 bases identical to TRBD2. In nucleotides, the CDR3 is TGTGCCAGCAGCCCGCAGCCTAGCGGGGGGGGAGGGGCCTACAATGAGCAGTTCTTC. Its protein product is CASSPQPSGGGGAYNEQFF.